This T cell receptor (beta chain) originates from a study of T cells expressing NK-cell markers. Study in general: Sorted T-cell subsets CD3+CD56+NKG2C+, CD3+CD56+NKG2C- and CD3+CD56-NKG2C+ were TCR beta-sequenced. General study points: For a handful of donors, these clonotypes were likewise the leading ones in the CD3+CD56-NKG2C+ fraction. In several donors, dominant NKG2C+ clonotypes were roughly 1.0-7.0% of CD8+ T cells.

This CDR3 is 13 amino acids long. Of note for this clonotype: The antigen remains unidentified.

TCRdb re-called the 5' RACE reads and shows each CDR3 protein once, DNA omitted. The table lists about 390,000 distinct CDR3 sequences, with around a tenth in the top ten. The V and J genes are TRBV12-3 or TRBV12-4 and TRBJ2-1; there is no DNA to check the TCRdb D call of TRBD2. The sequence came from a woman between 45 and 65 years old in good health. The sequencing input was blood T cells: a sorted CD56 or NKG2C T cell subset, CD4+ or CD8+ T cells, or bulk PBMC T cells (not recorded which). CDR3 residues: CATGTSGKHEQFF.